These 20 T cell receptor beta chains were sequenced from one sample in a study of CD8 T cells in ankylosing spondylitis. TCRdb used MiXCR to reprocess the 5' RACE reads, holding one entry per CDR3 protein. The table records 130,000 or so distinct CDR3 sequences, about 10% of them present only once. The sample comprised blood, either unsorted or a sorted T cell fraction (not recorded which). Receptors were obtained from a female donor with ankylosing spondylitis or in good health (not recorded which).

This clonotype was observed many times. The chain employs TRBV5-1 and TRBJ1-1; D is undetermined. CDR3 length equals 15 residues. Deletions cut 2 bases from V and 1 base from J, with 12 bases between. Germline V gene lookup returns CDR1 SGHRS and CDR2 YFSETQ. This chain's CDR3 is CASSFLSRGNTEAFF. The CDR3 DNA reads TGCGCCAGCAGCTTCTTAAGTCGTGGGAACACTGAAGCTTTCTTT.

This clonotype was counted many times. CDR3 loop: CASSGISPLSEQYF. DNA for the CDR3: TGCGCCAGCAGTGGGATCAGCCCTTTATCCGAGCAGTACTTC. The J gene is TRBJ2-7, the V gene TRBV10-1; no definite D call. The CDR3 has 14 residues. Germline values: CDR1 WNHNN, CDR2 SYGVQD (reference sequence). V lost 4 bases and J lost 6, with 16 bases in between.

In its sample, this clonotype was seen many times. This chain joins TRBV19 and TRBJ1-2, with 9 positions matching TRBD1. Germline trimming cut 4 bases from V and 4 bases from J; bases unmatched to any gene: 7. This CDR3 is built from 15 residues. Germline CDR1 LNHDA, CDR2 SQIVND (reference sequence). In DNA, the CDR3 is TGTGCCAGTAGTACCCAAACAGGGGGCGGCTATGGCTACACCTTC. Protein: CASSTQTGGGYGYTF. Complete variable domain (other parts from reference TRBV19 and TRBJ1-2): DGGITQSPKYLFRKEGQNVTLSCEQNLNHDAMYWYRQDPGQGLRLIYYSQIVNDFQKGDIAEGYSVSREKKESFPLTVTSAQKNPTAFYLCASSTQTGGGYGYTFGSGTRLTVV.

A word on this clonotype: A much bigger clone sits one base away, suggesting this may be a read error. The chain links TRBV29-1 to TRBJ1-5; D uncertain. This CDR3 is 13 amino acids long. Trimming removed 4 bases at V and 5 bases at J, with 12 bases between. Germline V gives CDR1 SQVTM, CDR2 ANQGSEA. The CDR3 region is CSVAVAEHQPQHF. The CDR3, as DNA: TGCAGCGTTGCGGTGGCAGAGCATCAGCCCCAGCATTTT. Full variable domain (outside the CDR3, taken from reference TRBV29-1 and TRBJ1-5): SAVISQKPSRDICQRGTSLTIQCQVDSQVTMMFWYRQQPGQSLTLIATANQGSEATYESGFVIDKFPISRPNLTFSTLTVSNMSPEDSSIYLCSVAVAEHQPQHFGDGTRLSIL.

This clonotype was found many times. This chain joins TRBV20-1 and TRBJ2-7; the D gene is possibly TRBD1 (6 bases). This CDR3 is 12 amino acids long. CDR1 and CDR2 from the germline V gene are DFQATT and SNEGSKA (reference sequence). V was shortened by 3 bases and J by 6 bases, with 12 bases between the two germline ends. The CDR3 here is CSASTGLGEQYF. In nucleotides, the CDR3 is TGCAGTGCTAGCACAGGGTTAGGCGAGCAGTACTTC.

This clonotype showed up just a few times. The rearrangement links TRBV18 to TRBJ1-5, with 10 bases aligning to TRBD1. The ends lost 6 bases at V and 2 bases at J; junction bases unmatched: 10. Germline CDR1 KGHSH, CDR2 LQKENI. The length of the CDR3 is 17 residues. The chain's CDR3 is CASSTGQGYGGNQPQHF. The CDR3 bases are TGTGCCAGCTCCACGGGACAGGGGTATGGGGGCAATCAGCCCCAGCATTTT.

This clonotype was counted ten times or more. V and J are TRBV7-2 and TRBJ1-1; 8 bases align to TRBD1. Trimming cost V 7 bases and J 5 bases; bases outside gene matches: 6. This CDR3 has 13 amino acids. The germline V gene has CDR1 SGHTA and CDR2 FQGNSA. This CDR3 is CASKTGGGTEAFF. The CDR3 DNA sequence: TGTGCCAGCAAAACAGGGGGGGGGACTGAAGCTTTCTTT.

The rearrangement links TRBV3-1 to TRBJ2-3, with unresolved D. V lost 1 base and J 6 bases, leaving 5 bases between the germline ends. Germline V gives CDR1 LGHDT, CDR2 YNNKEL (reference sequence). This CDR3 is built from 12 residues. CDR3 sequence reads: CASSQAVDTQYF. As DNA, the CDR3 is TGTGCCAGCAGCCAAGCCGTGGATACGCAGTATTTT.

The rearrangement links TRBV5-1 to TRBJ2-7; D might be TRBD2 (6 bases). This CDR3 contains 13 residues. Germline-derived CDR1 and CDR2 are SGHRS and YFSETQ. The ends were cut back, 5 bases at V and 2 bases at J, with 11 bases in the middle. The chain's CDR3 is CASSRSGAYEQYF. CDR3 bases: TGCGCCAGCAGTCGCTCGGGGGCCTACGAGCAGTACTTC.

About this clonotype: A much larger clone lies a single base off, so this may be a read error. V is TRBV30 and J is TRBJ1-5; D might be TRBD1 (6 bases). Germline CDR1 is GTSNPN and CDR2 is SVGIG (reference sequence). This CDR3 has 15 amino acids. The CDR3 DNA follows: TGTGCCCGGAGTAGGAACAGGGTGGAGGGTCAGCCCCAGCATTTT. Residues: CARSRNRVEGQPQHF.

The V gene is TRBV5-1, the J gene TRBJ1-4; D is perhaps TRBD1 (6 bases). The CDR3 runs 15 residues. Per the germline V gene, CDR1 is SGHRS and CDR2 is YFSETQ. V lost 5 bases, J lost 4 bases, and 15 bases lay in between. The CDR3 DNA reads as TGCGCCAGCAGGGGGTCCGGGACATTTAATGAAAAACTGTTTTTT. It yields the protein CASRGSGTFNEKLFF.

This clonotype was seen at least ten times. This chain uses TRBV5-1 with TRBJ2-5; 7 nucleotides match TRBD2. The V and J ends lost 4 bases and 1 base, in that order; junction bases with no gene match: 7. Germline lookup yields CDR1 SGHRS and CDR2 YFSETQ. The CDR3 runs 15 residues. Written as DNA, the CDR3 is TGCGCCAGCAGCCCAGTAGCGGGCCCCCAAGAGACCCAGTACTTC. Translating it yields CASSPVAGPQETQYF.

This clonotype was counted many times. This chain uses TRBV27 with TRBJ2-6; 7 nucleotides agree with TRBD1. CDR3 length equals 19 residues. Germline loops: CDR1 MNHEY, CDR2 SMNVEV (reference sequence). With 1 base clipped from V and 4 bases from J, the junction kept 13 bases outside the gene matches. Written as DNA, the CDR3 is TGTGCCAGCAGTTTATATGGGACAGATCGCTTATCCGGGGCCAACGTCCTGACTTTC. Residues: CASSLYGTDRLSGANVLTF.

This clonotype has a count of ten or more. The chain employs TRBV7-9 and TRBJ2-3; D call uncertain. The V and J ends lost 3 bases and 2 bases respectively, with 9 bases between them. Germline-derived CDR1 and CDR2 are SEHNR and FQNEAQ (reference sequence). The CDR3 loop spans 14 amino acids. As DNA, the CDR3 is TGTGCCAGCAGCTTTTGGCGGAACACAGATACGCAGTATTTT. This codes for CASSFWRNTDTQYF.

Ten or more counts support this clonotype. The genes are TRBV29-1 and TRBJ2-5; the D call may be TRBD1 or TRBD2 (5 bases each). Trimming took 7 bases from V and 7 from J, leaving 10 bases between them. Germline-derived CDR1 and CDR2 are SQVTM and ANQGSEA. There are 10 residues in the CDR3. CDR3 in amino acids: CSAVGGTQYF. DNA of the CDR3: TGCAGCGCCGTTGGGGGGACCCAGTACTTC.

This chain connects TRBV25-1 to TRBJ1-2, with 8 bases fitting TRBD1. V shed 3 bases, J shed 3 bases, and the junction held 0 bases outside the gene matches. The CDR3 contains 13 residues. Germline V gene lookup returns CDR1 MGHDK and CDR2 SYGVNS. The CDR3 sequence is CASSEGQDYGYTF. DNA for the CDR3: TGTGCCAGCAGTGAGGGACAGGACTATGGCTACACCTTC.

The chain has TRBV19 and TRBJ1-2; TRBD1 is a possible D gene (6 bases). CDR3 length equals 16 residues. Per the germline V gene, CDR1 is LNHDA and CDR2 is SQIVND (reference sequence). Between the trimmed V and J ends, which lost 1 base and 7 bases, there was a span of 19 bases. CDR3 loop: CASSIGGTPVEGGYTF. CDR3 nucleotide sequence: TGTGCCAGTAGTATAGGGGGGACACCGGTCGAGGGTGGCTACACCTTC.

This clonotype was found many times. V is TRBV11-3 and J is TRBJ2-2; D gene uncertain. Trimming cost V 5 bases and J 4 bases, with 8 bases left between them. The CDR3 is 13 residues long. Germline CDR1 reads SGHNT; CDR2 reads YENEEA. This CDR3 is CASSEEVTGELFF. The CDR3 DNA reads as TGTGCCAGCAGCGAAGAAGTCACCGGGGAGCTGTTTTTT.

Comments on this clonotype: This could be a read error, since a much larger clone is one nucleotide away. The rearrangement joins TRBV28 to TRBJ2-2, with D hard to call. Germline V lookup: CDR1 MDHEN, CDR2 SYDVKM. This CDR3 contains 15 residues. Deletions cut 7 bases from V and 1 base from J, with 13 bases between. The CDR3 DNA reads TGTGCCAGCACCCTAATGGACCAGAACACCGGGGAGCTGTTTTTT. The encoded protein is CASTLMDQNTGELFF.

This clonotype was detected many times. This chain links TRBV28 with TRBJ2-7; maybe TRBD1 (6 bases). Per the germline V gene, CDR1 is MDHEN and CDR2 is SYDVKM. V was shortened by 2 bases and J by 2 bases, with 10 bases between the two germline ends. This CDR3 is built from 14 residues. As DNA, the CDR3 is TGTGCCAGCAGTTTAGGACAGTTTCCCTACGAGCAGTACTTC. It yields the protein CASSLGQFPYEQYF.